The source of this T cell receptor (beta chain) is a study of vaccination effects on CD4 cells after COVID-19. Across the study: Convalescent patients (three in total) were sampled early and late after vaccination. Post-vaccine sampling occurred a median 72 days after the second dose.

The germline gives CDR1 SGHVS, CDR2 FNYEAQ. The V gene end was trimmed by 2 bases and the J gene end by 5 bases; junction bases not matched to a gene: 11. The CDR3 has 17 amino acids. Worth noting for this clone: Its antigen is not identified.

Measured with immunoSEQ multiplex PCR; TCRdb has only the in-frame clones, and not every one. The table includes roughly 46,000 clones, about four fifths detected once. Culturing for about ten days preceded CD4+ T cell isolation. By PCR, the person was confirmed to have had SARS-CoV-2 infection between March and December 2020. Either the mRNA-1273 or the BNT162b2 vaccine was given to participants as two doses. Sample: CD4+ T cells from PBMCs cultured without peptide, taken after COVID-19 vaccination. The chain combines TRBV7-6 with TRBJ2-5; 10 positions agree with TRBD1. This clonotype was sampled from a human donor who had a prior SARS-CoV-2 infection. Here the CDR3 DNA reads TGTGCCAGCAGCTTATTAGCCCCAGGACAGGGGGTTGAGACCCAGTACTTC. As protein: CASSLLAPGQGVETQYF.